Following are 20 T cell receptor beta chains from one sample sequenced in a study of tumor and adjacent non-tumor tissue in lung cancer. RNA was extracted from bulk tissue without any cell sorting. A modified ARM-PCR protocol with three rounds of nested PCR amplified TCRbeta. TCRdb re-called the multiplex PCR reads with MiXCR, one entry per CDR3 protein. The table shows approximately 75,000 distinct CDR3 sequences, with around four fifths occurring only once. Sequenced sample: lung tumor tissue. The receptor set was obtained from a woman between 45 and 60 years old with non-small cell lung cancer.

This clonotype has only one observation. The CDR3 end shows no conserved phenylalanine or tryptophan, and so a read error is likely. The DNA is left out, because the CDR3 cannot be placed on it with certainty; the CDR3 is given as TCRdb lists it. The chain employs TRBV29-1 and TRBJ2-3; no check of the table's D call, TRBD1, against the DNA was made. CDR1 and CDR2 (germline): SQVTM, ANQGSEA. The length of the CDR3 is 18 amino acids, counting both ends. This CDR3 reads CSVRTGARTGAGTDTRYS.

Comments on this clonotype: A much larger clone is a single base away; this may be a read error. The chain links TRBV16 to TRBJ1-1, with a weak D call TRBD1 (5 bases). This CDR3 has 14 residues. Trimming removed 5 bases from V and 5 bases from J, with 15 bases in between. The germline gives CDR1 KGHSY, CDR2 FQNENV. The CDR3, as DNA: TGTGCCAGCAGCTCGGATAGGGGTCAAACTGAAGCTTTCTTT. This translates into CASSSDRGQTEAFF.

A word on this clonotype: This may come from a read error, since a much larger clone is one base off. The V call is TRBV28, the J call TRBJ1-1; D is unclear. This CDR3 comprises 11 residues. The germline CDR1 and CDR2 sequences are MDHEN and SYDVKM. DNA of the CDR3: TGTGTCAGCCGTTGGGGCACTGAAGCTTTCTTT. It is translated as CVSRWGTEAFF. The full variable domain, rest sourced from reference TRBV28 and TRBJ1-1, is DVKVTQSSRYLVKRTGEKVFLECVQDMDHENMFWYRQDPGLGLRLIYFSYDVKMKEKGDIPEGYSVSREKKERFSLILESASTNQTSMYLCVSRWGTEAFFGQGTRLTVV.

A word on this clonotype: Germline and junction disagree at one end, which may indicate a read error. The V gene is TRBV6-6, the J gene TRBJ2-5, with D possibly matching TRBD1 (6 bases). Germline-derived CDR1 and CDR2 are MNHNY and SVGAGI (reference sequence). This CDR3 is built from 17 residues. CDR3 in DNA: TGTACCAGCAGTCCGCGAACAGGGTTTTTAGCCAAGAGGACCCAGTACTTT. It codes for CTSSPRTGFLAKRTQYF.

In regard to this clonotype: The junction departs from germline at one end; a sequencing error may be responsible. This chain links TRBV12-3 or TRBV12-4 with TRBJ1-1, with a possible D match to TRBD1 (5 bases). The CDR3 is made up of 14 amino acids. The chain's CDR3 is CASTIGLRGSEALF. The CDR3 nucleotides are TGTGCCAGCACCATTGGGCTTAGGGGCTCTGAAGCTCTCTTT.

Concerning this clonotype itself: The CDR3 carries no conserved terminal phenylalanine or tryptophan, so it likely arises from a read error. The rearrangement uses TRBV6-5 and TRBJ1-5; D is unclear. This CDR3 comprises 15 residues. Per germline, CDR1 MNHEY and CDR2 SVGAGI. V lost 0 bases to trimming and J lost 5 bases, with 11 bases between them. As DNA, the CDR3 is TGTGCCAGCAGTTACTCCACAGAGACGGATCAGCCCCAGCATTCT. Translation: CASSYSTETDQPQHS.

On this clonotype: This may come from a read error, since a much larger clone is one base off. V and J are TRBV11-2 and TRBJ2-1; 7 bases match TRBD2. Germline CDR1 SGHAT, CDR2 FQNNGV. Trimming at V came to 5 bases and at J to 6 bases, leaving 13 bases not matched to a gene. This CDR3 spans 16 amino acids. The CDR3 here is CASSPLLARDGNEQFF. In DNA, the CDR3 is TGTGCCAGCAGCCCCCTACTAGCGAGAGATGGCAATGAGCAGTTCTTC.

About this clonotype: Relative to the germline gene, one junction end is altered; a read error may explain this. This chain connects TRBV29-1 to TRBJ2-1, with TRBD2 matching over 8 bases. The CDR3 is 15 residues long. Germline V gene lookup returns CDR1 SQVTM and CDR2 ANQGSEA. The CDR3 region is CIVELSGSSCNEQFF. CDR3 nucleotide sequence: TGCATCGTTGAGCTAAGCGGGAGCTCCTGCAATGAGCAGTTCTTC.

Remarks on this clonotype: A read error is possible here, since a much larger clone lies one base away. The chain has TRBV20-1 and TRBJ1-6; 7 positions agree with TRBD1. Germline V gene data show CDR1 as DFQATT and CDR2 as SNEGSKA (reference sequence). The CDR3 length is 13 residues. The CDR3 region is CGARQGVESPLHF. The CDR3 DNA is TGCGGTGCTAGACAGGGAGTCGAGTCACCCCTCCACTTT.

About this clonotype itself: One end of the junction is discordant with germline, which a read error may explain. CDR3 sequence: CSVADRDYIEQFF. In nucleotides, the CDR3 is TGCAGCGTTGCTGACAGGGACTACATTGAGCAGTTCTTC. V usage is TRBV29-1 and J usage is TRBJ2-1; D may correspond to TRBD1 or TRBD2 (7 bases each). This CDR3 is 13 amino acids long. Germline CDR1 SQVTM, CDR2 ANQGSEA.

This chain uses TRBV12-3 or TRBV12-4 with TRBJ1-2; D remains unclear. CDR3 length: 13 residues. V was shortened by 6 bases and J by 11 bases, with 19 bases between the two germline ends. CDR3 bases: TGTGCCAGCAGCGAATTAGGTTCCCGACCATACACCTTC. Translating gives CASSELGSRPYTF.

This clonotype was seen only once. Its ends do not fully match the called genes, so a read error is possible. V is TRBV6-5 and J is TRBJ1-6; D might be TRBD1 (5 bases). This CDR3 contains 15 residues. Looked up from germline, CDR1 is MNHEY and CDR2 is SVGAGI. As DNA, the CDR3 is TGTGCTAGCAGTAATAGGGGAGAGGGAGATTCACCCCTCCACTTT. Protein product: CASSNRGEGDSPLHF.

As concerns this clonotype: A much larger clonotype is one base distant, so this may be a read error. The rearrangement joins TRBV20-1 to TRBJ1-2; D is perhaps TRBD1 (6 bases). The CDR3 extends over 13 amino acids. The V gene's germline CDR1 is DFQATT and CDR2 SNEGSKA (reference sequence). V was trimmed by 8 bases and J by 5 bases, leaving 18 bases between them. In nucleotides, the CDR3 is TGCAGTTCTTCATCCGGGACAACATATGGCTACACCTTC. Translating gives CSSSSGTTYGYTF.

The chain has TRBV11-2 and TRBJ2-6; D may correspond to TRBD1 or TRBD2 (5 bases each). Trimming shortened V by 8 bases and J by 0 bases, and 17 bases separated the two germline ends. The germline V gene has CDR1 SGHAT and CDR2 FQNNGV. This CDR3 spans 17 amino acids. CDR3 nucleotide sequence: TGTGCCAGCGGCTCGTCGGGACCGCGCTCTGGGGCCAACGTCCTGACTTTC. It translates to CASGSSGPRSGANVLTF.

This chain uses TRBV6-6 with TRBJ2-7; D possibly corresponds to TRBD2 (5 bases). Trimming removed 7 bases from V and 1 base from J, with 14 bases in between. The CDR3 length is 14 residues. Germline assignment: CDR1 MNHNY and CDR2 SVGAGI (reference sequence). CDR3 nucleotides: TGTGCCAGCACCACCGTAACTAGTTCCTACGAGCAGTACTTC. Translation: CASTTVTSSYEQYF.

With regard to this clonotype: A read error may explain this, as a much larger clone is one base away. This chain links TRBV20-1 with TRBJ2-1; TRBD2 matches at 7 bases. The V and J ends lost 8 bases and 5 bases, in that order; junction bases with no gene match: 18. Germline values: CDR1 DFQATT, CDR2 SNEGSKA (reference sequence). This CDR3 has 16 amino acids. CDR3 sequence (DNA): TGCAGTACTGGACGATTCGGGAGGTTGGGCCACAATGAGCAGTTCTTC. Protein sequence: CSTGRFGRLGHNEQFF.

Remarks on this clonotype: The junction differs from germline at one of its ends, possibly a read error. This chain joins TRBV11-2 and TRBJ1-6; 8 nucleotides match TRBD1. The germline V gene encodes CDR1 SGHAT and CDR2 FQNNGV. This CDR3 contains 14 residues. This CDR3 is CVSNLDRGNSPLNF. CDR3 nucleotides: TGTGTCAGCAACTTAGACAGGGGTAATTCACCCCTCAACTTT.

As concerns this clonotype: The germline gene is not matched at one end of the junction; a read error may be the cause. The V and J genes are TRBV7-9 and TRBJ1-1; 7 bases are a match to TRBD1. This CDR3 is 14 amino acids long. Germline V gene sequence: CDR1 SEHNR, CDR2 FQNEAQ (reference sequence). CDR3: CAISRDSGSTEAFF. In nucleotides, the CDR3 is TGTGCCATCAGCCGGGACAGCGGGAGCACTGAAGCTTTCTTT.

Worth noting for this clonotype: Since the CDR3 does not end with the conserved phenylalanine or tryptophan, this likely comes from a read error. The DNA is left out, because the CDR3 cannot be placed on it with certainty; the CDR3 is given as TCRdb lists it. The chain has TRBV29-1 and TRBJ2-7; the table gives TRBD1 as D, unverified against the DNA. CDR1 is SQVTM and CDR2 is ANQGSEA in the germline V gene. Termini included, the CDR3 measures 12 amino acids. The CDR3 is CSGTDRFYEQYS.

This clonotype has more than one count but fewer than ten. A read error may produce the germline difference seen at one junction end. The CDR3 sequence is CASGKYRAGVNVLTF. The CDR3 coding sequence is TGTGCCAGCGGAAAGTACAGGGCTGGGGTCAACGTCCTGACTTTC. This chain joins TRBV28 and TRBJ2-6, with TRBD1 as a possible D gene (6 bases). This CDR3 has 15 residues. Germline values: CDR1 MDHEN, CDR2 SYDVKM.